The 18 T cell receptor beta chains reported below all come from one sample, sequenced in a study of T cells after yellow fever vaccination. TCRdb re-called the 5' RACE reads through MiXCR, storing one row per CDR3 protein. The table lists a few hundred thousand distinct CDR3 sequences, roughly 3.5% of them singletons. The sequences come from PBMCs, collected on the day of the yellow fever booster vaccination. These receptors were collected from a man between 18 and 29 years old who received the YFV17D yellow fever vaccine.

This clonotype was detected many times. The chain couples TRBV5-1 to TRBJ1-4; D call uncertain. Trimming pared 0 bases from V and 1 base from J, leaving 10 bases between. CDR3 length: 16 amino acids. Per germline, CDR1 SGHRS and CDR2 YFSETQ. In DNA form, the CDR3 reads TGCGCCAGCAGCTTGGCGTCGGGCAGAACTAATGAAAAACTGTTTTTT. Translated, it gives CASSLASGRTNEKLFF.

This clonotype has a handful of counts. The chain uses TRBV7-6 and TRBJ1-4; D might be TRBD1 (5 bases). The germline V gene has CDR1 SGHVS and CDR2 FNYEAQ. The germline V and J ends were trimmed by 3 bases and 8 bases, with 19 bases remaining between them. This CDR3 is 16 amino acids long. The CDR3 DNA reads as TGTGCCAGCAGCTTGAGGGGCGCCAGGGTTCACGAAAAACTGTTTTTT. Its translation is CASSLRGARVHEKLFF.

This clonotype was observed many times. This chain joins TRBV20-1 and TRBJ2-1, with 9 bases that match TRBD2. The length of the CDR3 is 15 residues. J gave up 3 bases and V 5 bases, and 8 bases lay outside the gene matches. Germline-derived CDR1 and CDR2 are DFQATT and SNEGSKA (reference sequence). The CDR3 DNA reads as TGCAGTGCTGGTAAGACTAGCGGTAACTACAATGAGCAGTTCTTC. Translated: CSAGKTSGNYNEQFF.

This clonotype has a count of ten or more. This CDR3 reads CSARSGFYGYTF. CDR3 DNA sequence: TGCAGTGCCAGATCCGGATTCTATGGCTACACCTTC. The chain is built from TRBV20-1 and TRBJ1-2; D unclear. CDR1 and CDR2 (germline): DFQATT, SNEGSKA (reference sequence). This CDR3 is built from 12 residues. Trimming shortened V by 6 bases and J by 4 bases, and 12 bases separated the two germline ends.

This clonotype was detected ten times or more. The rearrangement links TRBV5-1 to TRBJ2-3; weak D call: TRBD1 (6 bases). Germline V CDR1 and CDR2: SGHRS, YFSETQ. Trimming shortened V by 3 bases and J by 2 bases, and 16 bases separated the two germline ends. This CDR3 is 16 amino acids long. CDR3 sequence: CASSSPPQGPTDTQYF. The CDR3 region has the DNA TGCGCCAGCAGCTCCCCCCCACAGGGCCCCACAGATACGCAGTATTTT.

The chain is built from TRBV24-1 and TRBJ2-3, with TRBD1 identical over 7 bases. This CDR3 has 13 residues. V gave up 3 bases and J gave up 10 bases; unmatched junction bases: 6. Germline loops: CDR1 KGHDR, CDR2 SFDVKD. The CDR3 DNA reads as TGTGCCACCAGTGATCCCGGACAGGCTCCGCAGTATTTT. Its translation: CATSDPGQAPQYF.

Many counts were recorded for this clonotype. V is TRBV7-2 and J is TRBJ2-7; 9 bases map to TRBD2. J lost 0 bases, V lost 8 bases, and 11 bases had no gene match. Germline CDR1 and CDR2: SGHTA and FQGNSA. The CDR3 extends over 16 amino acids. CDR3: CASGKRLAGPSYEQYF. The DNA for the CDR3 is TGTGCCAGCGGAAAGAGGCTAGCGGGGCCCTCCTACGAGCAGTACTTC.

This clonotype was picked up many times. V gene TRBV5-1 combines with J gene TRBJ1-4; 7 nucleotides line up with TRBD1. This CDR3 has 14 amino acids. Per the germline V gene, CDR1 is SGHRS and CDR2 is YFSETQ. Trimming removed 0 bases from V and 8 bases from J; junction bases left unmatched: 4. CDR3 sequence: CASSLEGAREKLFF. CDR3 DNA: TGCGCCAGCAGCTTGGAGGGGGCGCGGGAAAAACTGTTTTTT.

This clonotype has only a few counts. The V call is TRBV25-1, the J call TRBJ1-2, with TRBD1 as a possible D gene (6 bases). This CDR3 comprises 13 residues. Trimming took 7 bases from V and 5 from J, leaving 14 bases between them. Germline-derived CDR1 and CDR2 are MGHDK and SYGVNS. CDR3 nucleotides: TGTGCCAGCATCCAACAGGGCCTATATGGCTACACCTTC. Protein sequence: CASIQQGLYGYTF.

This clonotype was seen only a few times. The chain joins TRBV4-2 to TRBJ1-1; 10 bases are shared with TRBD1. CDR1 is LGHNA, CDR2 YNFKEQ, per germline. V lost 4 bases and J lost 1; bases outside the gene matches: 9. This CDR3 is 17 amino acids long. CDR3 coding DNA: TGTGCCAGCAGCCGGCTTCGGGACAGGGGACCGAACACTGAAGCTTTCTTT. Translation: CASSRLRDRGPNTEAFF.

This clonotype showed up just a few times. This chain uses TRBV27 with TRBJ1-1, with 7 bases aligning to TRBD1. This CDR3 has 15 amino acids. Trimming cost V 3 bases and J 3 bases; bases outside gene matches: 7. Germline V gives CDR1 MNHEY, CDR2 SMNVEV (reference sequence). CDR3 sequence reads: CASSFSTGTYTEAFF. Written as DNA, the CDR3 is TGTGCCAGCAGTTTTTCGACAGGGACGTACACTGAAGCTTTCTTT.

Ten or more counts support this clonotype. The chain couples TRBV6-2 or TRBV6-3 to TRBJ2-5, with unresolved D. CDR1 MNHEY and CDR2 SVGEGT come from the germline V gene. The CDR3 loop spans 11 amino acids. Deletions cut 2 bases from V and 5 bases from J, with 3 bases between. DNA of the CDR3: TGTGCCAGCAGTTACGCTGAGACCCAGTACTTC. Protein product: CASSYAETQYF.

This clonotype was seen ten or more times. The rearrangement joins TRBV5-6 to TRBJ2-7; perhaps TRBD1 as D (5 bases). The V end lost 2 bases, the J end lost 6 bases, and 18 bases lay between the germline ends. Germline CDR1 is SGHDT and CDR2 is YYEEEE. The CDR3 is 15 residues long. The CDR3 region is CASSFRGYNPIEQYV. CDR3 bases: TGTGCCAGCAGCTTTAGGGGATACAATCCCATCGAGCAGTACGTC.

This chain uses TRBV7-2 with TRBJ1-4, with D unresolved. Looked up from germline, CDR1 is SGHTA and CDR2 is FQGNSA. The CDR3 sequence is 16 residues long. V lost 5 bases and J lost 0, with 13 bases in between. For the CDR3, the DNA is TGTGCCAGCAGCCCCCGGCCGTACGCAACTAATGAAAAACTGTTTTTT. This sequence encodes CASSPRPYATNEKLFF.

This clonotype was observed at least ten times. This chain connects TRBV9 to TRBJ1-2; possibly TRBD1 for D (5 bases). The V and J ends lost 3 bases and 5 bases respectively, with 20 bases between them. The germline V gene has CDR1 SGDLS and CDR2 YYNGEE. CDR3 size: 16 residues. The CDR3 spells CASSAGLTRDDYGYTF. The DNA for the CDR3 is TGTGCCAGCAGCGCGGGACTCACACGTGATGATTATGGCTACACCTTC.

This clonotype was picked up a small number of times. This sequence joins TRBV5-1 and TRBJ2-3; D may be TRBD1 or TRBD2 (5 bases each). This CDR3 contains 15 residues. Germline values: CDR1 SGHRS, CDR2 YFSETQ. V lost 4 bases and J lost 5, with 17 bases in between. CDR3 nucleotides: TGCGCCAGCAGCATCCCCCGGGGCCGAAGAGATACGCAGTATTTT. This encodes CASSIPRGRRDTQYF. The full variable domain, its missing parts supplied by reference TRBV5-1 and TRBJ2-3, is KAGVTQTPRYLIKTRGQQVTLSCSPISGHRSVSWYQQTPGQGLQFLFEYFSETQRNKGNFPGRFSGRQFSNSRSEMNVSTLELGDSALYLCASSIPRGRRDTQYFGPGTRLTVL.

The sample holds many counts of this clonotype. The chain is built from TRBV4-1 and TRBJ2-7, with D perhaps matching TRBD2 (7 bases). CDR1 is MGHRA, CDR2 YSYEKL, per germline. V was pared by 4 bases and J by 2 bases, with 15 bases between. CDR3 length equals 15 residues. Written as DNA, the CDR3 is TGCGCCAGCAGCCGAGGGGGGGACAAGACCTACGAGCAGTACTTC. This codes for CASSRGGDKTYEQYF.

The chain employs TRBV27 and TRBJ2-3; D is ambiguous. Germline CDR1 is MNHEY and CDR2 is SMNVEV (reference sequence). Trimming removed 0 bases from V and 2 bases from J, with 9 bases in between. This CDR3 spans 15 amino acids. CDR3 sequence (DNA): TGTGCCAGCAGTTTATCTATCACCTTCACAGATACGCAGTATTTT. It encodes CASSLSITFTDTQYF.